This section outlines one T cell receptor (beta chain) sequence together with its context. Antigen: not known. Clones were read by immunoSEQ multiplex PCR, and TCRdb kept only the in-frame ones, dropping some. The profile shows about 160,000 clones, 88% of them singletons. The record originates from a study of T cell responses to AZD1222 COVID-19 vaccine. Study-wide points: The CD4 TCRs associated with vaccination extended across spike and predominated at 160-218 and 743-854.

CDR3 size: 14 residues. Per the germline V gene, CDR1 is MNHEY and CDR2 is SMNVEV (reference sequence). Trimming pared 1 base from V and 6 bases from J, leaving 12 bases between. The TCR was taken from an adult who received the AZD1222 COVID-19 vaccine. The chain employs TRBV27 and TRBJ1-2, with D hard to call. Source: peripheral blood, taken 28 days after the second AZD1222 dose. The CDR3 loop reads CASSLYPGRDGYTF. CDR3 DNA sequence: TGTGCCAGCAGTTTATACCCGGGTAGGGATGGCTACACCTTC.